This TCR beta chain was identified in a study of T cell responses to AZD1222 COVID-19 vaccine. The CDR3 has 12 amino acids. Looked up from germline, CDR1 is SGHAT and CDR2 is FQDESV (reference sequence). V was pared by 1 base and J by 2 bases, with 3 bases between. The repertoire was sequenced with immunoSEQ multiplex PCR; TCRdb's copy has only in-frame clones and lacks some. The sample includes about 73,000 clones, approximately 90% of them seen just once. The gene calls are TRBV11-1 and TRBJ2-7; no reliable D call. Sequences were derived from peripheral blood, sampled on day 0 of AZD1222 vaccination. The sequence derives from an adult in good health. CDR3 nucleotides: TGTGCCAGCAGCTTAGGAGCCTACGAGCAGTACTTC. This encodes CASSLGAYEQYF.